Below, 8 T cell receptor beta chains from the same sample are listed, as sequenced in a study of CD8 T cells in Susac syndrome. Random-hexamer reverse transcription was applied to roughly 0.5 to 1 ug RNA. In TCRdb, the immunoSEQ multiplex PCR reads were re-called with MiXCR into one record per CDR3 protein. The data show about 290,000 distinct CDR3 sequences, over 75% seen once. Sequencing was carried out using CD8+ T cells from PBMCs. Source of these receptors: a human donor with multiple sclerosis.

In its sample, this clonotype was seen once. This sequence joins TRBV28 and TRBJ1-1; perhaps TRBD1 as D (6 bases). This CDR3 has 16 residues. The V gene's germline CDR1 is MDHEN and CDR2 SYDVKM. Trimming took 5 bases from V and 7 from J, leaving 23 bases between them. This chain's CDR3 is CASSGDKAYCCNEAFF. CDR3 bases: TGTGCCAGCAGTGGGGACAAGGCCTATTGCTGTAATGAAGCTTTCTTT.

With respect to this clonotype: The conserved phenylalanine or tryptophan normally closing the CDR3 is absent here, so this likely arose from a read error. The rearrangement links TRBV6-5 to TRBJ2-7; unclear D gene. The ends were cut back, 0 bases at V and 3 bases at J, with 15 bases in the middle. CDR3 length: 16 residues. Germline-derived CDR1 and CDR2 are MNHEY and SVGAGI. The CDR3 sequence: CASSYSIGMERYEQYL. Written as DNA, the CDR3 is TGTGCCAGCAGTTACTCGATAGGCATGGAGCGCTACGAGCAGTACCTC.

The J gene is TRBJ2-7, the V gene TRBV10-3; tentatively, D is TRBD1 or TRBD2 (5 bases each). CDR3 length: 13 residues. Trimming pared 10 bases from V and 0 bases from J, leaving 13 bases between. CDR1 is ENHRY, CDR2 SYGVKD, per germline. CDR3 residues: CASRDPPSYEQYF. In DNA, the CDR3 is TGTGCCAGCCGGGACCCACCCTCCTACGAGCAGTACTTC.

The chain uses TRBV10-3 and TRBJ2-2; D is ambiguous. The CDR3 consists of 14 residues. Trimming took 2 bases from V and 0 from J, leaving 4 bases between them. Germline CDR1 and CDR2: ENHRY and SYGVKD. This chain's CDR3 is CAISEPANTGELFF. Written as DNA, the CDR3 is TGTGCCATCAGTGAGCCCGCGAACACCGGGGAGCTGTTTTTT.

The chain couples TRBV4-1 to TRBJ2-1; possible D gene TRBD1, 5 bases. Germline V CDR1 and CDR2: MGHRA, YSYEKL. Trimming shortened V by 0 bases and J by 5 bases, and 14 bases separated the two germline ends. The CDR3 is 16 residues long. The CDR3 loop reads CASSQEGRQTHNEQFF. CDR3 nucleotides: TGCGCCAGCAGCCAAGAGGGGCGCCAAACACACAATGAGCAGTTCTTC.

V and J are TRBV29-1 and TRBJ1-2; 8 bases line up with TRBD1. V trimming: 7 bases; J trimming: 6 bases; junction bases outside the gene matches: 10. The length of the CDR3 is 13 residues. Looked up from germline, CDR1 is SQVTM and CDR2 is ANQGSEA. CDR3 protein: CSALGQGRDGYTF. CDR3 nucleotides: TGCAGCGCCCTCGGACAGGGAAGGGATGGCTACACCTTC.

This clonotype was recorded once. This chain uses TRBV28 with TRBJ2-2; D is possibly TRBD1 (6 bases). Trimming took 6 bases from V and 2 from J, leaving 10 bases between them. CDR3 length: 14 residues. Looked up from germline, CDR1 is MDHEN and CDR2 is SYDVKM. The CDR3 region has the DNA TGTGCCAGCAGCATACAGGGAAACACCGGGGAGCTGTTTTTT. It is translated as CASSIQGNTGELFF.

The CDR3 DNA is TGTGCCAGCAGCGGTATAGGGGCATACGAGCAGTACTTC. Translation: CASSGIGAYEQYF. The gene calls are TRBV6-6 and TRBJ2-7; D is perhaps TRBD1 (5 bases). Trimming left V 6 bases short and J 4 bases short, with 13 bases between. Germline-derived CDR1 and CDR2 are MNHNY and SVGAGI (reference sequence). The CDR3 runs 13 residues.